Following are 11 T cell receptor beta chains from one sample sequenced in a study of T cell repertoires in cytomegalovirus infection. Antigens for these TCRs are unknown. MiXCR, run by TCRdb on the reads, gives a single entry per CDR3 protein. The sample holds 800,000 to 950,000 distinct CDR3 sequences, around a third seen once. This material consisted of cultured CD8+ T cells from PBMCs, taken from culture after CMV antigen stimulation. Source of these receptors: a human donor in good health (CMV status not recorded). Some clones in this sample may be carry-over from other donors' samples.

The CDR3 DNA reads TGTGCCACCGTCCCGGGACAGGGCCTTACCTTC. Its protein is CATVPGQGLTF. The V and J genes are TRBV7-6 and TRBJ1-2, with TRBD1 matching over 9 bases. Per germline, CDR1 SGHVS and CDR2 FNYEAQ. J lost 14 bases, V lost 10 bases, and 11 bases had no gene match. The length of the CDR3 is 11 residues.

This clonotype was counted ten times or more. This chain connects TRBV12-3 or TRBV12-4 to TRBJ1-2; the D is unclear. The CDR3 runs 12 residues. V was pared by 6 bases and J by 4 bases, with 9 bases between. The CDR3 DNA is TGTGCCAGCAGCCCGGGATCCTATGGCTACACCTTC. Its protein product is CASSPGSYGYTF.

About this clonotype: Sequence at one end of the junction differs from germline and may be a read error. This CDR3 reads CSARGGQGFFSSFDEQFF. The CDR3 bases are TGCAGTGCCAGAGGGGGGCAGGGGTTTTTTTCATCGTTCGATGAGCAGTTCTTC. This chain connects TRBV20-1 to TRBJ2-1; possibly TRBD1 or TRBD2 for D (6 bases each). The CDR3 loop spans 18 amino acids. Germline-derived CDR1 and CDR2 are DFQATT and SNEGSKA (reference sequence).

The chain employs TRBV5-6 and TRBJ1-1; TRBD1 matches at 7 bases. Trimming cost V 3 bases and J 0 bases; bases outside gene matches: 5. The CDR3 loop spans 15 amino acids. The germline gives CDR1 SGHDT, CDR2 YYEEEE. The CDR3 DNA is TGTGCCAGCAGCTCAGTGACAGGGATGAACACTGAAGCTTTCTTT. It translates to CASSSVTGMNTEAFF.

This clonotype was counted many times. V and J are TRBV27 and TRBJ1-1; 8 bases agree with TRBD1. The CDR3 sequence is 13 residues long. V shed 5 bases, J shed 4 bases, and the junction held 3 bases outside the gene matches. CDR1 is MNHEY, CDR2 SMNVEV, per germline (reference sequence). CDR3 bases: TGTGCCAGCAGTGGACAGGGTTTCACTGAAGCTTTCTTT. It encodes CASSGQGFTEAFF.

The CDR3 loop is CASSLVEEETQYF. DNA for the CDR3: TGCGCCAGCAGCTTGGTCGAGGAAGAGACCCAGTACTTC. This chain connects TRBV5-1 to TRBJ2-5; D ambiguous. The CDR3 consists of 13 residues. V gave up 0 bases and J gave up 3 bases, with 6 bases separating them. CDR1 and CDR2 (germline): SGHRS, YFSETQ.

This clonotype was seen a few times. The chain uses TRBV6-5 and TRBJ2-3; D gene unclear. V lost 0 bases and J lost 4, with 11 bases in between. CDR1 MNHEY and CDR2 SVGAGI come from the germline V gene. This CDR3 is 15 amino acids long. The CDR3 DNA reads as TGTGCCAGCAGTTACTCGACGCCGGGTGCAGATACGCAGTATTTT. Translation: CASSYSTPGADTQYF.

J is TRBJ2-2 and V is TRBV27; tentative D call: TRBD2 (5 bases). The CDR3 is 15 amino acids. Germline V CDR1 and CDR2: MNHEY, SMNVEV (reference sequence). Deletions cut 3 bases from V and 0 bases from J, with 8 bases between. The DNA of the CDR3 is TGTGCCAGCAGTTTCGGGGTTTCGAACACCGGGGAGCTGTTTTTT. Amino acid sequence: CASSFGVSNTGELFF.

CDR3 protein: CATSPRTGVETQYF. CDR3 sequence (DNA): TGTGCCACCAGCCCGAGGACGGGGGTAGAGACCCAGTACTTC. The rearrangement joins TRBV15 to TRBJ2-5; D perhaps matches TRBD2 (6 bases). V was clipped by 5 bases and J by 4 bases, with 14 bases between them. The CDR3 length is 14 residues. The V gene's germline CDR1 is LNHNV and CDR2 YYDKDF (reference sequence).

Comments on this clonotype: The junction departs from the called germline gene at one end, perhaps through a read error. The chain joins TRBV18 to TRBJ2-1; 8 bases fit TRBD1. The CDR3 sequence is 17 residues long. Germline CDR1 KGHSH, CDR2 LQKENI. The CDR3 is CPSSPGVRTGWSNEQFF. The CDR3, as DNA: TGTCCCAGCTCACCAGGGGTCCGGACAGGGTGGAGCAATGAGCAGTTCTTC.

The chain uses TRBV27 and TRBJ2-7; 12 bases map to TRBD1. The germline V gene encodes CDR1 MNHEY and CDR2 SMNVEV (reference sequence). V lost 6 bases to trimming and J lost 6 bases; unmatched junction nucleotides: 6. This CDR3 is 14 amino acids long. CDR3: CASSWGQGAIEQYV. The DNA of the CDR3 is TGTGCCAGCAGCTGGGGACAGGGGGCGATCGAGCAGTACGTC.